This T cell receptor (beta chain) was found in a study of shared clonotypes between healthy human individuals. Study background: A couple of female and three male donors aged 18 to 49 were enrolled. Study-level points and caveats: All-four-donor shared clonotypes had higher generation probabilities than non-shared clonotypes did. Roughly 5% of naive CD4 clonotypes were shared across a few donors.

The V end was cut by 1 base, the J end by 8 bases, with 12 bases between. From germline, CDR1 is LNHNV and CDR2 YYDKDF (reference sequence). This CDR3 is built from 14 residues. Methods used by the authors: There were no quality scores in the junction-only immunoSEQ sequences, so filtering differed. Libraries were prepared by immunoSEQ multiplex PCR; TCRdb keeps only in-frame clonotypes and omits some of them. V and J calls and clone size follow that table, whereas D and trimming were derived from the DNA. The data hold 800,000 or so clones, with approximately 97% observed a single time. Details on this clone: The antigen remains undetermined.

CD45RO negativity and positive selection for CCR7 defined naive CD8 cells, a population that excluded terminally differentiated effector memory CD45RA+ cells. The rearrangement links TRBV15 to TRBJ1-5; possible D gene TRBD1, 5 bases. This receptor was identified in a man aged 30-40 years in good health. Sequenced: naive CD8+ T cells sorted from blood. For the CDR3, the DNA is TGTGCCACCAGCAGAGTCGATTGGGGCGAGCCCCAGCATTTT. Translating it yields CATSRVDWGEPQHF.